This TCR beta chain comes out of a study of blood T cell repertoires in COVID-19. As for the study in general: COVID-19 samples from acute and convalescent phases originated in the United States, Italy and Spain. T cells, B-cell-depleted T cells, or PBMCs provided the cDNA or gDNA that served as material.

This clone showed up just once. Original data processing: Reference gene primer amplification gave nucleated cell count estimates. Measured with immunoSEQ multiplex PCR; TCRdb has only the in-frame clones, and not every one. V and J calls plus clone size are reproduced from that table; the DNA served to infer D and trimming. Here the sample spans more than 95,000 clones, roughly 90% being singletons. The CDR3 consists of 18 residues. With V trimmed by 5 bases and J by 4 bases, 16 bases remained unmatched. The germline V gene has CDR1 SQVTM and CDR2 ANQGSEA. The clonotype was recovered from a man aged 50 or older with acute or convalescent COVID-19. The genes are TRBV29-1 and TRBJ2-1, with 11 bases lining up with TRBD2. Sequences were obtained from peripheral blood. The CDR3: CSVFSTSGTPSRYNEQFF. CDR3 nucleotide sequence: TGCAGCGTTTTCTCGACTAGCGGGACCCCCTCTAGGTACAATGAGCAGTTCTTC.